Listed below are T cell receptor beta chains from one sample, sequenced in a study of blood T cell repertoires in COVID-19. Sequencing was performed with immunoSEQ multiplex PCR; in TCRdb, only in-frame clones are kept and a portion is missing. The sample has 300,000 to 400,000 clones, approximately 86% seen once. Material: peripheral blood. The origin of the receptors is a woman aged 55-75 years with COVID-19, enrolled during active disease. Each CDR3 is given with its conserved first and last residue. Each record gives: clone size, V gene, J gene, D gene, CDR3 protein, CDR3 DNA. D genes are given only for firm matches. Size is stated for part of the rows, as once, few or many counts, or as a class when the clone is expanded.

>few|TRBV6-1|TRBJ1-1|-
CASSELPGPGLQVWTEAFF
TGTGCCAGCAGTGAATTACCGGGACCGGGACTCCAAGTTTGGACTGAAGCTTTCTTT
>few|TRBV18|TRBJ1-2|-
CASSPGAQGWSYTF
TGTGCCAGCTCACCGGGGGCCCAGGGCTGGAGCTACACCTTC
>-|TRBV9|TRBJ1-3|TRBD1
CASSITGQGADTIYF
TGTGCCAGCAGCATCACGGGACAGGGGGCAGACACCATATATTTT
>-|TRBV7-3|TRBJ2-1|-
CASSPGHPNEQFF
TGTGCCAGCAGCCCCGGACACCCCAATGAGCAGTTCTTC
>-|TRBV11-3|TRBJ2-7|TRBD2
CASSLGLAGYEQYF
TGTGCCAGCAGCTTAGGACTAGCGGGCTACGAGCAGTACTTC
>-|TRBV9|TRBJ2-3|TRBD2
CASKKRGGTDTQYF
TGTGCCAGCAAGAAACGGGGGGGCACAGATACGCAGTATTTT
>-|TRBV11-3|TRBJ1-6|-
CASSLGGFFEGSYNSPLHF
TGTGCCAGCAGCTTAGGTGGTTTCTTCGAGGGCTCCTATAATTCACCCCTCCACTTT
>-|TRBV7-2|TRBJ1-3|TRBD1
CASSRTGAGNTIYF
TGTGCCAGCAGCCGGACAGGGGCTGGAAACACCATATATTTT
>-|TRBV9|TRBJ1-4|TRBD1
CASSVGQHTTNEKLFF
TGTGCCAGCAGCGTGGGACAGCACACAACTAATGAAAAACTGTTTTTT
>-|TRBV2|TRBJ1-2|-
CASSEWKGGFGYTF
TGTGCCAGCAGTGAGTGGAAAGGGGGTTTTGGCTACACCTTC
>few|TRBV6-5|TRBJ1-1|TRBD1
CASSKSGGTEAFF
TGTGCCAGCAGCAAGTCAGGGGGGACTGAAGCTTTCTTT
>once|TRBV19|TRBJ1-3|-
CASRPLSGNTIYF
TGTGCCAGCAGGCCCCTCTCTGGAAACACCATATATTTT
>-|TRBV2|TRBJ1-2|-
CASRVGSGEYGYTF
TGTGCCAGCAGGGTGGGATCGGGAGAGTATGGCTACACCTTC
>-|TRBV5-4|TRBJ1-1|-
CASSKARSITEAFF
TGTGCCAGCAGCAAGGCCCGGAGTATCACTGAAGCTTTCTTT
>-|TRBV4-3|TRBJ1-3|TRBD1
CASSRTGQGLNTIYF
TGCGCCAGCAGCCGGACGGGACAGGGTTTGAACACCATATATTTT
>once|TRBV4-3|TRBJ2-2|TRBD2
CASSQEGRGTLTGELFF
TGCGCCAGCAGCCAAGAAGGGCGGGGGACCCTCACCGGGGAGCTGTTTTTT
>-|TRBV5-6|TRBJ2-1|TRBD1
CASSSGTGLEQFF
TGTGCCAGCAGCTCAGGGACAGGGCTTGAGCAGTTCTTC
>-|TRBV18|TRBJ1-5|-
CASSPRGDQPQHF
TGTGCCAGCTCACCCCGCGGTGATCAGCCCCAGCATTTT
>-|TRBV6-5|TRBJ2-7|-
CASSRVAVDYEQYF
TGTGCCAGCAGTAGGGTAGCGGTAGACTACGAGCAGTACTTC
>-|TRBV6-5|TRBJ2-7|TRBD1
CASETGTGSYEQYF
TGTGCCAGCGAGACCGGGACAGGCAGCTACGAGCAGTACTTC
>-|TRBV18|TRBJ1-2|-
CASSRGSSGANYGYTF
TGTGCCAGCTCACGAGGGTCTTCGGGGGCTAACTATGGCTACACCTTC
>-|TRBV7-3|TRBJ2-2|-
CASSPNLGRGKTGELFF
TGTGCCAGCAGCCCCAACCTCGGAAGGGGAAAGACCGGGGAGCTGTTTTTT
>-|TRBV11-3|TRBJ2-5|TRBD1
CASVPGGRQETQYF
TGTGCCAGCGTTCCAGGGGGCAGGCAAGAGACCCAGTACTTC
>-|TRBV7-3|TRBJ2-5|TRBD1
CASSSGTGETQYF
TGTGCCAGCAGCTCAGGGACAGGAGAGACCCAGTACTTC
>-|TRBV7-9|TRBJ2-3|TRBD2
CASSLTSGYTDTQYF
TGTGCCAGCAGCTTGACTAGCGGATACACAGATACGCAGTATTTT
>-|TRBV7-3|TRBJ2-2|TRBD1
CASSSGQGEALFF
TGTGCCAGCAGCTCCGGACAGGGCGAGGCTCTGTTTTTT
>once|TRBV6-5|TRBJ2-7|TRBD1
CASSLQTGRYEQYF
TGTGCCAGCAGTCTCCAGACAGGGCGCTACGAGCAGTACTTC
>-|TRBV11-2|TRBJ2-5|TRBD1
CASSQGGETQYF
TGTGCCAGCTCACAGGGGGGAGAGACCCAGTACTTC
>-|TRBV5-4|TRBJ2-1|TRBD2
CASTLAGGDYNEQFF
TGTGCCAGCACTTTAGCGGGGGGGGATTACAATGAGCAGTTCTTC
>-|TRBV4-1|TRBJ1-6|TRBD1
CASSHGTGAYNSPLHF
TGCGCCAGCAGCCACGGGACAGGGGCCTATAATTCACCCCTCCACTTT
>once|TRBV5-8|TRBJ2-7|-
CASSLQKGDEQYF
TGTGCCAGCAGCTTGCAGAAAGGGGACGAGCAGTACTTC
>-|TRBV20-1|TRBJ2-5|-
CSASTGTQYF
TGCAGTGCTAGCACGGGGACCCAGTACTTC
>-|TRBV12-3/TRBV12-4|TRBJ1-1|TRBD1
CASSLGQGIGAFF
TGTGCCAGCAGTTTGGGACAGGGGATCGGGGCTTTCTTT
>once|TRBV11-1|TRBJ2-3|TRBD2
CASSLRSSGVPDTQYF
TGTGCCAGCAGCTTACGGTCTAGCGGGGTTCCAGATACGCAGTATTTT
>-|TRBV7-2|TRBJ1-4|TRBD1
CASSSDRASKKLFF
TGTGCCAGCAGCTCTGACAGGGCCTCTAAAAAACTGTTTTTT
>-|TRBV4-1|TRBJ2-7|TRBD2
CASSQEPGGGPEQYF
TGCGCCAGCAGCCAAGAACCCGGGGGGGGCCCCGAGCAGTACTTC
>-|TRBV25-1|TRBJ2-5|-
CASSEYGQGGGETQYF
TGTGCCAGCAGTGAATATGGACAGGGAGGGGGCGAGACCCAGTACTTC
>-|TRBV11-3|TRBJ2-1|-
CASSLRFGGPSSYNEQFF
TGTGCCAGCAGCTTACGGTTTGGGGGCCCGAGCTCCTACAATGAGCAGTTCTTC
>-|TRBV19|TRBJ1-2|TRBD1
CASSSGQGIYGYTF
TGTGCCAGTAGCTCGGGACAGGGGATCTATGGCTACACCTTC
>-|TRBV6-2/TRBV6-3|TRBJ2-7|TRBD1
CASSYLRDRGSYEQYF
TGTGCCAGCAGTTACCTCCGGGACAGGGGTTCCTACGAGCAGTACTTC
>-|TRBV5-1|TRBJ1-4|TRBD1
CASSQTGGSEKLFF
TGCGCCAGCAGTCAGACAGGGGGGAGTGAAAAACTGTTTTTT
>-|TRBV19|TRBJ1-5|TRBD1
CASTFVTGEGNQPQHF
TGTGCCAGTACGTTTGTGACAGGGGAAGGCAATCAGCCCCAGCATTTT
>-|TRBV6-2/TRBV6-3|TRBJ1-5|-
CASSPRERGSWNQPQHF
TGTGCCAGCAGTCCCCGGGAGAGGGGATCTTGGAATCAGCCCCAGCATTTT
>few|TRBV6-5|TRBJ1-2|-
CASSYEGGTAVRGYTF
TGTGCCAGCAGTTATGAGGGCGGGACTGCCGTCAGAGGCTACACCTTC
>-|TRBV10-3|TRBJ2-7|TRBD1
CAISLTGGAYEQYF
TGTGCCATCAGCTTGACAGGGGGGGCCTACGAGCAGTACTTC
>-|TRBV5-1|TRBJ2-7|-
CASSTIPDLTYEQYF
TGCGCCAGCAGCACGATCCCGGACTTGACCTACGAGCAGTACTTC
>-|TRBV4-3|TRBJ2-3|TRBD2
CASSQGGGGAGTQYF
TGCGCCAGCAGCCAAGGGGGCGGGGGGGCCGGTACGCAGTATTTT
>-|TRBV19|TRBJ2-1|-
CASKAGSSYNEQFF
TGTGCCAGTAAGGCGGGCAGCTCCTACAATGAGCAGTTCTTC
>-|TRBV3-1/TRBV3-2|TRBJ1-1|-
CASSQVPGRTEAFF
TGTGCCAGCAGCCAAGTTCCAGGGCGCACTGAAGCTTTCTTT
>-|TRBV6-5|TRBJ2-7|-
CASSRGTLTYEQYF
TGTGCCAGCAGCAGGGGCACCCTCACCTACGAGCAGTACTTC
>-|TRBV11-2|TRBJ2-1|-
CASSKDGGAYYNEQFF
TGTGCCAGCAGCAAAGACGGCGGGGCCTACTACAATGAGCAGTTCTTC
>-|TRBV18|TRBJ2-7|TRBD1
CASSPGQGGPYEQYF
TGTGCCAGCTCACCAGGACAGGGGGGCCCCTACGAGCAGTACTTC
>few|TRBV24-1|TRBJ2-7|TRBD1
CATSASGTGVNEQYF
TGTGCCACCAGTGCCTCCGGGACAGGGGTCAACGAGCAGTACTTC
>few|TRBV7-8|TRBJ1-1|-
CASSLGFRVSLGLNTEAFF
TGTGCCAGCAGCTTGGGGTTTAGGGTGAGCCTGGGGCTGAACACTGAAGCTTTCTTT
>-|TRBV5-4|TRBJ2-1|TRBD2
CASTRGLADNEQFF
TGTGCCAGCACCCGAGGGCTAGCGGACAATGAGCAGTTCTTC